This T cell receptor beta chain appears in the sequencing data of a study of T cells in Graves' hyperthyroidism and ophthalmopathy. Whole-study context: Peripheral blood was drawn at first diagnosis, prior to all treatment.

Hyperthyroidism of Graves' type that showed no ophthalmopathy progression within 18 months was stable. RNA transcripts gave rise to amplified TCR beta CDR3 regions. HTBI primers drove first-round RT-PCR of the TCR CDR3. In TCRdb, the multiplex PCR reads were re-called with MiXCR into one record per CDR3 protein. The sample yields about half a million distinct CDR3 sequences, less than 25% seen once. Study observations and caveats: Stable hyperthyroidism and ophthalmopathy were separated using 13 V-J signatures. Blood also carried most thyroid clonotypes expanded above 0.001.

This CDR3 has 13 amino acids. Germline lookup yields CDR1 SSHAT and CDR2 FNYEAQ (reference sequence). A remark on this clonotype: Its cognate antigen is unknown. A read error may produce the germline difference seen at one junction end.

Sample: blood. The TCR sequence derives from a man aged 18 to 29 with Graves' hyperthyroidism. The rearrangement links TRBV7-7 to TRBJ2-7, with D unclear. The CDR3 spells CASSSSPAREQYF. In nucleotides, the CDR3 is TGTGCTAGCAGCTCGTCTCCGGCCCGGGAGCAGTACTTC.